These T cell receptor beta chains were read from a single sample in a study of blood T cells in healthy people across ages. TCRdb re-called the 5' RACE reads through MiXCR, storing one row per CDR3 protein. The data show 700,000 to 950,000 distinct CDR3 sequences, 58% seen once. Material: blood. Source of these receptors: a man aged 25-45 years in good health. Each CDR3 is given with its conserved first and last residue. A D gene is named only where the DNA matches it firmly. Not every row has a clone size; where given, it reads once, few, many or a size class.

clone_size | j_call | d_call | v_call | cdr3_aa | cdr3_nt
- | TRBJ1-5 | TRBD1 | TRBV20-1 | CSAPGTEAQPQHF | TGCAGTGCTCCCGGGACAGAAGCACAGCCCCAGCATTTT
- | TRBJ2-7 | - | TRBV7-9 | CASSARGGEQYF | TGTGCCAGCAGCGCGAGGGGCGGCGAGCAGTACTTC
once | TRBJ2-5 | - | TRBV21-1 | CASSTRDRGQETQYF | TGTGCCAGCAGCACCAGGGACAGGGGACAAGAGACCCAGTACTTC
- | TRBJ2-1 | TRBD2 | TRBV7-2 | CASSLVAGGPSYEQFF | TGTGCCAGCAGCTTAGTTGCGGGGGGCCCTTCCTACGAGCAGTTCTTC
- | TRBJ1-1 | TRBD1 | TRBV12-3/TRBV12-4 | CATNRGNLNTEAFF | TGTGCCACAAACAGGGGGAACCTGAACACTGAAGCTTTCTTT
- | TRBJ1-2 | - | TRBV29-1 | CSVESSLDGYTF | TGCAGCGTTGAAAGCAGTTTGGATGGCTACACCTTC
- | TRBJ2-1 | - | TRBV7-6 | CASSLQRGSLGQFF | TGTGCCAGCAGCTTGCAACGGGGCTCTTTGGGGCAGTTCTTC
- | TRBJ2-5 | - | TRBV18 | CASSPPRTRYQETQYF | TGTGCCAGCTCACCACCCCGGACCAGATACCAAGAGACCCAGTACTTC
- | TRBJ2-5 | TRBD2 | TRBV12-5 | CASGLVSSGGETQYF | TGTGCTAGTGGTTTGGTCTCGAGCGGGGGAGAGACCCAGTACTTC
- | TRBJ2-1 | - | TRBV12-3/TRBV12-4 | CASSLLSRNEQFF | TGTGCCAGCAGTTTGTTAAGCCGCAATGAGCAGTTCTTC
- | TRBJ1-5 | - | TRBV29-1 | CSVESGINQPQHF | TGCAGCGTTGAATCTGGGATCAATCAGCCCCAGCATTTT
- | TRBJ2-5 | TRBD2 | TRBV7-7 | CASSLRLGGETQYF | TGTGCTAGCAGCTTACGCCTCGGGGGGGAGACCCAGTACTTC
- | TRBJ2-3 | - | TRBV4-2 | CASSQAHREGDTQYF | TGTGCCAGCAGCCAAGCGCACAGGGAAGGGGATACGCAGTATTTT
once | TRBJ2-1 | TRBD2 | TRBV2 | CASSLRLAANVQFF | TGTGCCAGCAGCCTTAGGCTAGCGGCGAATGTGCAGTTCTTC
few | TRBJ2-5 | TRBD1 | TRBV20-1 | CSAHGQGIETQYF | TGCAGTGCCCACGGACAGGGGATAGAGACCCAGTACTTC
- | TRBJ2-7 | - | TRBV12-3/TRBV12-4 | CASSFGANFYEQYF | TGTGCCAGCAGTTTTGGGGCTAACTTCTACGAGCAGTACTTC
- | TRBJ2-7 | - | TRBV6-6 | CASIRDFSNEQYF | TGTGCCAGTATACGGGACTTTTCTAACGAGCAGTACTTC
few | TRBJ1-2 | - | TRBV7-9 | CASSFTGLDNYGYTF | TGTGCCAGCAGCTTTACAGGGTTGGATAACTATGGCTACACCTTC
many | TRBJ2-3 | - | TRBV7-6 | CASSLGTGFTDTQYF | TGTGCCAGCAGCTTAGGGACCGGATTCACAGATACGCAGTATTTT
few | TRBJ2-7 | - | TRBV20-1 | CSARERQPAYEQYF | TGCAGTGCTAGAGAAAGACAGCCAGCCTACGAGCAGTACTTC
- | TRBJ2-7 | TRBD1 | TRBV6-2/TRBV6-3 | CASSYRTGDTYEQYF | TGTGCCAGCAGTTACCGGACAGGGGATACCTACGAGCAGTACTTC
- | TRBJ2-7 | - | TRBV29-1 | CSVFWDEQYF | TGCAGCGTTTTTTGGGACGAGCAGTACTTC
few | TRBJ2-7 | - | TRBV7-2 | CASSISASVSYEQYF | TGTGCCAGCAGCATTAGCGCTTCGGTCTCCTACGAGCAGTACTTC
few | TRBJ1-2 | TRBD1 | TRBV29-1 | CSTWGGQGFDYGYTF | TGCAGCACCTGGGGGGGACAGGGTTTCGACTATGGCTACACCTTC
few | TRBJ2-7 | TRBD2 | TRBV4-3 | CASSQELAGGSYEQYF | TGCGCCAGCAGCCAAGAACTAGCGGGAGGCTCCTACGAGCAGTACTTC
few | TRBJ2-4 | - | TRBV5-1 | CASSPDPARARNIQYF | TGCGCCAGCAGCCCCGACCCCGCGCGGGCAAGAAACATTCAGTACTTC
once | TRBJ2-7 | TRBD1 | TRBV4-1 | CASSQTPRDRDRVFNEQYF | TGCGCCAGCAGCCAAACCCCGAGGGACCGGGACAGGGTTTTTAACGAGCAGTACTTC
- | TRBJ2-3 | - | TRBV20-1 | CSAPASTDTQYF | TGCAGTGCACCTGCTAGCACAGATACGCAGTATTTT
- | TRBJ2-5 | - | TRBV20-1 | CSARDFREAFQETQYF | TGCAGTGCTAGAGATTTTAGAGAGGCTTTTCAAGAGACCCAGTACTTC
- | TRBJ2-5 | - | TRBV28 | CASIGQETQYF | TGTGCCAGCATCGGGCAAGAGACCCAGTACTTC
- | TRBJ1-2 | - | TRBV11-1 | CASSLRHSGYTF | TGTGCCAGCAGCTTACGGCACAGCGGCTACACCTTC
few | TRBJ2-7 | - | TRBV20-1 | CSARQGGGAYEQYF | TGCAGTGCCCGACAGGGAGGGGGGGCCTACGAGCAGTACTTC
- | TRBJ1-2 | TRBD1 | TRBV29-1 | CSVGGQGFGGGYTF | TGCAGCGTGGGGGGACAGGGGTTCGGAGGCGGCTACACCTTC
- | TRBJ2-5 | - | TRBV4-2 | CASSQGGKGEETQYF | TGTGCCAGCAGCCAAGGCGGAAAAGGCGAGGAGACCCAGTACTTC
few | TRBJ2-1 | TRBD2 | TRBV12-3/TRBV12-4 | CASSQGLAGGVKQFF | TGTGCCAGCAGTCAGGGACTAGCGGGAGGAGTCAAGCAGTTCTTC
few | TRBJ2-7 | - | TRBV20-1 | CSAPRPGMIYEQYF | TGCAGTGCCCCGAGGCCAGGGATGATCTACGAGCAGTACTTC
- | TRBJ2-3 | - | TRBV29-1 | CSVGGATTLYTDTQYF | TGCAGCGTTGGGGGGGCCACTACGCTGTACACAGATACGCAGTATTTT
- | TRBJ2-1 | TRBD2 | TRBV20-1 | CSARPGLAGYNEQFF | TGCAGTGCTAGGCCGGGACTAGCGGGATACAATGAGCAGTTCTTC
- | TRBJ2-5 | - | TRBV20-1 | CSADAMYQETQYF | TGCAGTGCCGACGCAATGTACCAGGAGACCCAGTACTTC
- | TRBJ2-1 | TRBD2 | TRBV28 | CASTHREGNEQFF | TGTGCCAGCACCCATAGGGAGGGCAATGAGCAGTTCTTC
- | TRBJ1-2 | - | TRBV20-1 | CSARPPYTF | TGCAGTGCTAGACCGCCCTACACCTTC
few | TRBJ2-3 | TRBD1 | TRBV4-2 | CASSQDPGQGSDTQYF | TGTGCCAGCAGCCAAGATCCGGGACAGGGGTCAGATACGCAGTATTTT
- | TRBJ2-6 | - | TRBV20-1 | CSARDRQVASGANVLTF | TGCAGTGCTAGGGATAGACAGGTTGCCTCTGGGGCCAACGTCCTGACTTTC
- | TRBJ2-5 | - | TRBV7-2 | CASSSKGSETQYF | TGTGCCAGCAGCTCCAAGGGATCTGAGACCCAGTACTTC
- | TRBJ2-1 | - | TRBV20-1 | CSARDPSDSYNEQFF | TGCAGTGCTAGAGATCCTAGCGACTCCTACAATGAGCAGTTCTTC
once | TRBJ1-1 | - | TRBV20-1 | CSARWGWGNTEAFF | TGCAGTGCTAGATGGGGATGGGGGAACACTGAAGCTTTCTTT
few | TRBJ1-1 | - | TRBV7-2 | CASSPRIGMGTEAFF | TGTGCCAGCAGCCCTCGGATTGGGATGGGCACTGAAGCTTTCTTT
- | TRBJ1-2 | - | TRBV7-2 | CASSPKPTDVYGYTF | TGTGCCAGCAGTCCCAAACCGACAGACGTCTATGGCTACACCTTC
- | TRBJ2-4 | - | TRBV18 | CASSPFGTTIAKNIQYF | TGTGCCAGCTCACCATTTGGGACAACCATAGCCAAAAACATTCAGTACTTC
- | TRBJ1-1 | - | TRBV7-2 | CASSLSHGLGTEAFF | TGTGCCAGCAGCTTATCGCACGGCCTGGGCACTGAAGCTTTCTTT
- | TRBJ2-2 | - | TRBV7-9 | CASNRMGSGELFF | TGTGCCAGCAACCGGATGGGGTCCGGGGAGCTGTTTTTT
few | TRBJ2-3 | - | TRBV18 | CASSPFDPGLWADTQYF | TGTGCCAGCTCACCTTTTGACCCCGGATTATGGGCAGATACGCAGTATTTT
few | TRBJ2-1 | TRBD2 | TRBV6-1 | CASSARTSGGLNQFF | TGTGCCAGCAGTGCCCGGACTAGCGGGGGGCTAAATCAGTTCTTC